This T cell receptor beta chain was retrieved from a study of T-cell memory formation after mild COVID-19 (dated by TCRdb to the early 2020s). Context from the whole study: TCR sequence clusters from the two donors were found to be largely donor specific. Longitudinal TCRalpha and TCRbeta repertoire sequencing tracked T-cell clones expanding and contracting after mild COVID-19 in a couple of donors. Two young, previously healthy adult volunteers made up the cohort, one male and one female.

Ficoll-Paque density gradient centrifugation was the method used to isolate PBMCs. Sequencing instrument: Illumina NovaSeq 6000. TCRalpha and TCRbeta cDNA libraries were constructed by 5'RACE with constant-segment primers, with sample barcodes and unique molecular identifiers being introduced. RNA was extracted from every sample with Trizol reagent. Library amplification was performed in two PCR steps, and a second sample barcode and Illumina TruSeq adapters were introduced in the second step. Sequencing of libraries was performed on an Illumina NovaSeq with 2 x 150 bp paired-end reads. As for the authors' bioinformatics: The reads were demultiplexed and collapsed into UMI-guided consensus sequences using migec v1.2.7. Using mixcr v2.1.11, the UMI consensuses were aligned to TRA and TRB V and J templates and assembled into clonotypes. Clonotypes were classified as expanded or contracted when called significant by both edgeR and NoisET, with noise models trained on biological replicates. For edgeR calls, the thresholds were a false discovery rate-adjusted p below 0.01 and a log2 fold-change of 1. As an exploratory analysis of dynamics, max-normalized trajectories of the 1000 most abundant clonotypes were examined with PCA combined with hierarchical clustering. Separately sequenced CD4+ and CD8+ repertoires were used to assign a CD4 or CD8 phenotype to each responding clone. TCRdb redid the processing of the public reads, applying fastp at Q25 and MiXCR, and retained in-frame beta chains. Under each unique CDR3 protein, matching rows form one entry showing the most common genes and DNA. TCRdb's processing, not the authors' own work, is the source of the V and J calls. This sample lists approximately 580,000 distinct CDR3 sequences; around 20% were detected once. Of the sample, around an eighth is held by the ten largest clones.

The CDR3 numbers 15 residues from cysteine through phenylalanine. Only the CDR3 DNA is retained, 45 bases long and in frame from the first base. V and J are truncated by 7 bases and 2 bases respectively, leaving an intervening sequence of 15 bases. General findings and caveats noted by the study authors: Contracting CD4+ clones turned up mainly in the CM and EM memory subsets, whereas EMRA was where CD8+ clones were enriched. Some responding clones were detected in pre-infection memory, which suggested that pre-existing cross-reactive memory T cells had joined the SARS-CoV-2 response. Clones that contracted from day 15 to 85 showed balanced CD4/CD8 phenotypes, whereas a second wave of clones that expanded from day 15 to 37 leaned towards CD4+. SARS-CoV-2 specificity was not confirmed for the second-wave clones peaking on day 37. Only a couple of mild cases were covered by the study, and larger cohorts that include severe cases with pre-infection samples were considered necessary.

To note about this clonotype: Its antigen specificity is not known. Nothing much larger sits one base from this clone, and base qualities are not available.

This receptor was obtained from an adult woman who had mild COVID-19 (a few samples of this study predate the infection). The sample titles of this study are shuffled in the database, so cell type and time point are left out; the donor was told from shared clones. Sequenced material: PBMCs or a T cell subset sorted from them (not recorded which). The receptor chain draws on TRBV12-3 or TRBV12-4 and TRBJ2-1; the D gene is perhaps TRBD2, from 7 matching bases. The CDR3 amino acid sequence is: CASTREGGPYNEQFF. The nucleotide sequence is given as TGTGCCAGCACGAGGGAGGGGGGCCCCTACAATGAGCAGTTCTTC.